This T cell receptor (beta chain) appears in the sequencing data of a study of blood T cell repertoires in COVID-19 (dated by TCRdb to 2019 to 2021). For the wider study: The collaborator samples originated in the United States, Italy and Spain and spanned the acute and convalescent phases of COVID-19. Deeply sampled blood TCRbeta repertoires from subjects exposed to, actively infected with, or recovered from COVID-19 were included in the dataset. Where available, HLA class I and class II types were obtained from metadata supplied by the sample provider rather than from assay-based typing. The prospective study material was composed of cDNA or gDNA derived from T cells, B-cell-depleted T cells, or PBMCs. The samples were drawn from two sources: the first 160 participants of the ongoing ImmuneRACE study, and approximately 1,300 subjects contributed by 6 global collaborators. A freely available public database, intended as a resource for researchers studying the immune response to SARS-CoV-2, is where the repertoires were released. A de-identified subject ID, COVID-19 status, age in years and sex were almost always included in the sample metadata. Paper-wide results and their limitations: The amount of clinical and demographic metadata varied by source and participant and was provided uncurated.

The immunoSEQ Assay, a bias-controlled multiplex PCR, was used to amplify TCRbeta CDR3 regions from genomic DNA. In the paper's pipeline: Nucleated cell counts per sample were estimated from amplification of reference gene primers within the assay. To quantify the absolute abundance of each unique TCRbeta CDR3 rearrangement, sequence reads were collapsed and filtered. For each sample, productive Simpson clonality was calculated by taking the square root of Simpson's diversity index across productive rearrangements. This immuneACCESS table, as held by TCRdb, lists in-frame sequences with V and J called but not all clones. Of the missing ones, under half trace to an unresolved V gene in checked studies; the others have no known cause. The D gene and trimming were derived from the DNA, and the V and J assignments and clone size from that table. The sample has 320,000 or so clones on record, 80% to 90% of them singletons. The biggest ten clones account for 5% of the sample.

Comment on this clone: Its specific antigen is unknown. The record has no base qualities; no much larger clone is one base away.

V and J are truncated by 2 bases and 3 bases respectively, leaving an intervening sequence of 14 bases. The CDR3 measures 15 amino acids from cysteine to phenylalanine. The CDR3 DNA has 45 bases and is translated from base 1. From a lookup of the germline V gene (reference sequence), CDR1 and CDR2 are MNHEY and SMNVEV. Participants in the prospective study were aged roughly 18 to 95 years, lived in 20 to 25 United States geographic areas, and enrolled through a virtual design. To assign participants to cohorts, the prospective study relied on clinical history that participants themselves reported in a screening survey and a study questionnaire. Recovered participants in ImmuneRACE Cohort 3 were defined as having two consecutive negative NP/OP PCR tests, clearance from a healthcare professional, or resolution of symptoms. Mobile phlebotomists in the prospective study collected whole blood, serum and a nasopharyngeal or oropharyngeal swab from every participant. Over an approximately 2-month period, participants in the prospective study had the option of providing additional blood draws and questionnaires. Blood samples from the prospective study were shipped frozen or at room temperature prior to DNA extraction.

The material sequenced was PBMCs or T cells enriched from blood (not recorded which). This sequence was found in a man aged 25-45 years who had recovered from COVID-19. The chain employs TRBV27 and TRBJ2-7; the D gene identity is not certain. Read as DNA, the sequence is TGTGCCAGCAGTTTACAAGTCAATCTCGGCTACGAGCAGTACTTC. Translated, it reads CASSLQVNLGYEQYF.